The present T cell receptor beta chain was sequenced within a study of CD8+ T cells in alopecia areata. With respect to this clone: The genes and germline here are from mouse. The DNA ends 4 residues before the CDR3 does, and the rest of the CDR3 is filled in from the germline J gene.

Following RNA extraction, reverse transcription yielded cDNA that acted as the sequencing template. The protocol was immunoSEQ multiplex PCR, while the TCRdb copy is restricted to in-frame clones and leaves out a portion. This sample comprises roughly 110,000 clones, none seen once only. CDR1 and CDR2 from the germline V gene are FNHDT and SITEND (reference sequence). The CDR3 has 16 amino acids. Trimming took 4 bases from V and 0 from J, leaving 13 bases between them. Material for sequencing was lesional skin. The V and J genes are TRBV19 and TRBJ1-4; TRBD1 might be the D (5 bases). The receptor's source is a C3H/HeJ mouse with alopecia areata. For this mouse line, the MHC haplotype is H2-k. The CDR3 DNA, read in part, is TGTGCCAGCAGTCCCTCAGGGAGAATTTCCAACGAA. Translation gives CASSPSGRISNE. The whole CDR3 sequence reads CASSPSGRISNERLFF.